Listed below are T cell receptor beta chains from one sample, sequenced in a study of CD8+CD57+ T cells in acquired aplastic anemia. One entry per CDR3 protein results from TCRdb running MiXCR on the reads. The profile shows 150,000 to 200,000 distinct CDR3 sequences, less than 65% of them singletons. Sequencing was done on a sample of sorted CD4+, CD8+, or CD8+CD57+ T cells (not recorded which) from PBMCs. The receptors here all came from a human donor with severe aplastic anemia or a healthy control (not recorded which). CDR3s include the opening cysteine and the closing phenylalanine or tryptophan. Each record gives: CDR3 protein, CDR3 DNA, J gene, clone size, D gene, V gene. A D gene is named only where the DNA matches it firmly. Only part of the rows carry a size: once, few, many, or a class if the clone is expanded.

CSARNSAKETQYF | TGCAGTGCTAGAAACAGTGCCAAAGAGACCCAGTACTTC | TRBJ2-5 | few | NA | TRBV20-1
CSASVWQAYTF | TGCAGTGCTAGTGTCTGGCAGGCCTACACCTTC | TRBJ1-2 | NA | NA | TRBV20-1
CASRVSRGTEAFF | TGTGCCAGCAGAGTGAGCCGGGGCACTGAAGCTTTCTTT | TRBJ1-1 | NA | NA | TRBV7-8
CASSSRGMATDTQYF | TGTGCCAGTAGTTCTCGGGGAATGGCAACAGATACGCAGTATTTT | TRBJ2-3 | once | NA | TRBV19
CASSVSLGQGNSYEQYF | TGTGCCAGCAGTGTATCCCTGGGACAGGGAAATTCCTACGAGCAGTACTTC | TRBJ2-7 | NA | TRBD1 | TRBV25-1
CASSPSRDRLYEQYF | TGTGCCAGCAGCCCGTCCCGGGACAGACTATACGAGCAGTACTTC | TRBJ2-7 | NA | TRBD1 | TRBV11-2
CASSLIKAGGGEQFF | TGTGCCAGCAGCTTGATTAAAGCGGGAGGAGGTGAGCAGTTCTTC | TRBJ2-1 | few | TRBD2 | TRBV7-3
CASSVGTGEYNEQFF | TGTGCCAGCAGTGTGGGGACAGGGGAGTACAATGAGCAGTTCTTC | TRBJ2-1 | NA | TRBD1 | TRBV2
CASSLGIGEAFF | TGTGCCAGCAGCTTAGGGATCGGGGAGGCTTTCTTT | TRBJ1-1 | NA | NA | TRBV7-3
CASSCGATNTEAFF | TGCGCCAGCAGCTGCGGGGCGACGAACACTGAAGCTTTCTTT | TRBJ1-1 | NA | NA | TRBV5-1
CATSRGWDRDGYTF | TGTGCCACCAGCAGAGGATGGGACAGGGATGGCTACACCTTC | TRBJ1-2 | NA | TRBD1 | TRBV15
CASSIVGSRGLNTEAFF | TGTGCCAGTAGTATAGTCGGAAGCAGGGGCCTGAACACTGAAGCTTTCTTT | TRBJ1-1 | NA | NA | TRBV19
CSALRTGSYYEQYF | TGCAGTGCTTTGCGGACAGGCTCCTACTACGAGCAGTACTTC | TRBJ2-7 | NA | TRBD1 | TRBV20-1
CASSGTGDYGYTF | TGTGCCAGCAGCGGGACAGGGGACTATGGCTACACCTTC | TRBJ1-2 | NA | TRBD1 | TRBV7-9
CAISGTGENTEAFF | TGTGCCATCAGTGGCACTGGAGAGAACACTGAAGCTTTCTTT | TRBJ1-1 | NA | NA | TRBV10-3
CASSPSGTGGSEQYF | TGTGCTAGCAGCCCCAGCGGGACAGGGGGCTCCGAGCAGTACTTC | TRBJ2-7 | NA | TRBD1 | TRBV7-7
CATQAGGPNNEQFF | TGTGCCACCCAAGCGGGAGGGCCGAACAATGAGCAGTTCTTC | TRBJ2-1 | NA | TRBD2 | TRBV10-3
CASSFGRGNTEAFF | TGTGCCAGCAGTTTCGGCAGGGGGAACACTGAAGCTTTCTTT | TRBJ1-1 | NA | NA | TRBV12-3/TRBV12-4
CASSLGTGENTEAFF | TGTGCCAGCAGCTTAGGGACAGGGGAGAACACTGAAGCTTTCTTT | TRBJ1-1 | once | TRBD1 | TRBV7-2
CASSQGVSEQYF | TGTGCCAGCAGCCAAGGGGTTTCGGAGCAGTACTTC | TRBJ2-7 | NA | NA | TRBV6-6
CAISPTGRGTEAFF | TGTGCCATCAGTCCTACAGGGAGGGGGACTGAAGCTTTCTTT | TRBJ1-1 | NA | NA | TRBV10-3
CASSLAGAGEQYF | TGTGCCAGCAGTTTAGCGGGGGCGGGCGAGCAGTACTTC | TRBJ2-7 | many | NA | TRBV12-3/TRBV12-4
CASSESWNQPQHF | TGCGCCAGCAGTGAGTCATGGAATCAGCCCCAGCATTTT | TRBJ1-5 | NA | NA | TRBV10-1
CASSGWTREADTQYF | TGTGCCAGCAGCGGATGGACAAGGGAGGCAGATACGCAGTATTTT | TRBJ2-3 | NA | NA | TRBV9
CASSQDTAGSGANVLTF | TGCGCCAGCAGCCAAGATACGGCGGGGTCTGGGGCCAACGTCCTGACTTTC | TRBJ2-6 | NA | NA | TRBV4-3
CSASQGGYEQFF | TGCAGTGCTAGCCAGGGTGGCTATGAGCAGTTCTTC | TRBJ2-1 | many | NA | TRBV20-1
CASSPRVAGGIYEQYF | TGTGCCAGCAGCCCCCGGGTAGCGGGGGGGATCTACGAGCAGTACTTC | TRBJ2-7 | NA | TRBD2 | TRBV9
CASSWRTSMATDTQYF | TGTGCCAGCAGCTGGAGGACTAGCATGGCCACAGATACGCAGTATTTT | TRBJ2-3 | NA | TRBD2 | TRBV7-9
CASSQTSGGSRVETQYF | TGCGCCAGCAGCCAGACTAGCGGGGGTTCGCGGGTGGAGACCCAGTACTTC | TRBJ2-5 | few | TRBD2 | TRBV5-1
CAISERAGVDTQYF | TGTGCCATCAGTGAGCGGGCCGGGGTCGATACGCAGTATTTT | TRBJ2-3 | NA | NA | TRBV10-3
CASRGTGLASNEQFF | TGTGCCAGCAGGGGAACAGGACTAGCGAGCAATGAGCAGTTCTTC | TRBJ2-1 | NA | TRBD2 | TRBV7-2
CASSESRGEYEQYF | TGTGCCAGCAGTGAATCCAGGGGGGAGTACGAGCAGTACTTC | TRBJ2-7 | NA | NA | TRBV25-1
CASSLAGTYGYTF | TGTGCCAGCAGCTTAGCAGGGACCTATGGCTACACCTTC | TRBJ1-2 | NA | NA | TRBV7-3
CASSLAGGSGEQYF | TGTGCCAGCAGTTTAGCGGGGGGTAGCGGCGAGCAGTACTTC | TRBJ2-7 | many | TRBD2 | TRBV6-5
CASSYQQGSGNQPQHF | TGTGCCAGCAGTTACCAACAGGGGTCGGGCAATCAGCCCCAGCATTTT | TRBJ1-5 | NA | TRBD1 | TRBV6-6
CASSQAIGTGVSDTQYF | TGCGCCAGCAGCCAAGCAATTGGGACAGGGGTATCAGATACGCAGTATTTT | TRBJ2-3 | many | TRBD1 | TRBV4-1
CASREGLGGNEQFF | TGTGCCAGCAGAGAGGGACTAGGGGGGAATGAGCAGTTCTTC | TRBJ2-1 | NA | TRBD2 | TRBV7-9
CATSRVVVGTVGNEQFF | TGTGCCACCAGCAGAGTAGTTGTGGGGACAGTCGGCAATGAGCAGTTCTTC | TRBJ2-1 | many | TRBD1 | TRBV15
CSVYRGLPAFF | TGCAGCGTGTACAGAGGGCTGCCGGCTTTCTTT | TRBJ1-1 | NA | NA | TRBV29-1
CASSLLGSQETQYF | TGTGCCAGCAGCTTGTTAGGCAGCCAAGAGACCCAGTACTTC | TRBJ2-5 | many | NA | TRBV5-8
CASSLNPALNTEAFF | TGTGCCAGCAGCTTAAATCCAGCCCTCAACACTGAAGCTTTCTTT | TRBJ1-1 | NA | NA | TRBV7-9
CSVTPGLATDTQYF | TGCAGCGTCACCCCGGGACTAGCCACAGATACGCAGTATTTT | TRBJ2-3 | NA | TRBD2 | TRBV29-1
CASSYRGGGGYTF | TGTGCCAGCAGTTACCGGGGTGGTGGTGGCTACACCTTC | TRBJ1-2 | NA | NA | TRBV7-9
CSAKRGGRDQPQHF | TGCAGTGCAAAGAGGGGGGGGAGGGATCAGCCCCAGCATTTT | TRBJ1-5 | NA | NA | TRBV20-1
CAIPEGGIERNYGYTF | TGTGCCATCCCCGAGGGGGGGATAGAAAGGAACTATGGCTACACCTTC | TRBJ1-2 | NA | NA | TRBV10-3
CASSLVTAPKLAQYF | TGTGCCAGCAGCTTGGTTACTGCCCCGAAATTGGCCCAGTACTTC | TRBJ2-5 | many | NA | TRBV11-2
CSAGDMGLYEQYF | TGCAGTGCTGGGGACATGGGACTCTACGAGCAGTACTTC | TRBJ2-7 | NA | NA | TRBV20-1
CATSDPLRSSYNEQFF | TGTGCCACCAGTGATCCCCTCCGAAGCTCCTACAATGAGCAGTTCTTC | TRBJ2-1 | NA | NA | TRBV24-1
CASSLAGQGVEQFF | TGTGCCAGCAGTTTAGCGGGCCAGGGGGTTGAGCAGTTCTTC | TRBJ2-1 | NA | TRBD1 | TRBV12-3/TRBV12-4
CASSGWTGEDETQYF | TGTGCCAGCAGCGGATGGACAGGGGAGGACGAGACCCAGTACTTC | TRBJ2-5 | few | TRBD1 | TRBV9
CASSLSSGSYEQYF | TGTGCCAGCAGCTTATCTAGCGGGAGCTACGAGCAGTACTTC | TRBJ2-7 | few | TRBD2 | TRBV5-6
CASSPGAGDTGELFF | TGCGCCAGCAGCCCAGGGGCGGGGGACACCGGGGAGCTGTTTTTT | TRBJ2-2 | NA | NA | TRBV5-1
CSARDRAGPLEQYF | TGCAGTGCTAGAGATAGGGCAGGGCCCCTGGAGCAGTACTTC | TRBJ2-7 | NA | NA | TRBV20-1
CASSLDRGTDTQYF | TGTGCCAGCAGTCTGGACAGGGGCACAGATACGCAGTATTTT | TRBJ2-3 | many | TRBD1 | TRBV12-3/TRBV12-4
CASSWTGPGTDTQYF | TGTGCCAGCAGTTGGACAGGGCCTGGCACAGATACGCAGTATTTT | TRBJ2-3 | few | TRBD1 | TRBV2
CASSLYPADTQYF | TGTGCCAGCAGTTTATATCCCGCAGATACGCAGTATTTT | TRBJ2-3 | many | NA | TRBV27
CSVPGDRGGELFF | TGCAGCGTTCCGGGGGATCGGGGCGGGGAGCTGTTTTTT | TRBJ2-2 | NA | NA | TRBV29-1
CAISPQMGQPNTEAFF | TGTGCCATCAGCCCACAAATGGGACAGCCGAACACTGAAGCTTTCTTT | TRBJ1-1 | many | TRBD1 | TRBV10-3